The 31 T cell receptor beta chains presented below share a single source sample, sequenced in a study of shared clonotypes between healthy human individuals. Repertoires were generated with immunoSEQ multiplex PCR, while TCRdb's copy carries only in-frame clones and drops some. The sample has 400,000 to 600,000 clones, around 75% seen once; the top ten hold less than 15%. Sequenced material: PBMCs. All receptors come from a woman aged 40 to 49 in good health. Some clones in this sample may be carry-over from other donors' samples.

V usage is TRBV2 and J usage is TRBJ1-1; D is unclear. The germline CDR1 and CDR2 sequences are SNHLY and FYNNEI. The CDR3 runs 13 residues. Trimming cost V 1 base and J 7 bases, with 10 bases left between them. The CDR3 protein is CASSEVLGLEAFF. The CDR3 DNA is TGTGCCAGCAGTGAAGTGTTAGGGCTTGAAGCTTTCTTT.

The chain couples TRBV11-2 to TRBJ1-4; 7 bases map to TRBD1. The CDR3 is 16 residues long. V dropped 3 bases and J dropped 2; count of bases not matched to a gene: 6. The germline gives CDR1 SGHAT, CDR2 FQNNGV. The CDR3 reads CASSFQQGFTNEKLFF. The CDR3 region has the DNA TGTGCCAGCAGCTTCCAACAGGGGTTCACTAATGAAAAACTGTTTTTT.

V gene TRBV15 combines with J gene TRBJ1-1, with a tentative D call TRBD1 (6 bases). V gave up 3 bases and J gave up 1 base, with 12 bases separating them. This CDR3 is built from 15 residues. CDR1 LNHNV and CDR2 YYDKDF come from the germline V gene (reference sequence). The CDR3 region has the DNA TGTGCCACCAGCAGCCTCAGGGGAAAGAACACTGAAGCTTTCTTT. It translates to CATSSLRGKNTEAFF.

The V and J genes are TRBV6-4 and TRBJ2-5; D unclear. The germline V gene has CDR1 MRHNA and CDR2 SNTAGT. V was clipped by 2 bases and J by 6 bases, with 7 bases between them. CDR3 length: 12 amino acids. The CDR3 DNA follows: TGTGCCAGCAGTGACGGGGAAAAGACCCAGTACTTC. This encodes CASSDGEKTQYF.

The gene calls are TRBV7-2 and TRBJ1-2, with 11 bases lining up with TRBD1. This CDR3 region has 16 residues. Germline V lookup: CDR1 SGHTA, CDR2 FQGNSA. The V and J ends lost 5 bases and 4 bases, in that order; junction bases with no gene match: 9. The CDR3 nucleotides are TGTGCCAGCAGCCCAGGACAGGGGGCCATCTTCTATGGCTACACCTTC. Translated, it gives CASSPGQGAIFYGYTF.

CDR3 residues: CSVAVSGQLQETQYF. CDR3 nucleotides: TGCAGCGTTGCGGTTTCGGGACAGTTACAAGAGACCCAGTACTTC. The chain is built from TRBV29-1 and TRBJ2-5, with TRBD1 matching over 7 bases. V gave up 4 bases and J gave up 2 bases; unmatched junction bases: 10. The germline CDR1 and CDR2 sequences are SQVTM and ANQGSEA. The CDR3 contains 15 residues.

The sample holds one count of this clone. The chain is built from TRBV11-2 and TRBJ2-5; 10 bases line up with TRBD1. The germline CDR1 and CDR2 sequences are SGHAT and FQNNGV. The trim removed 5 bases at V and 4 bases at J, leaving 7 bases unmatched. The CDR3 contains 15 residues. Here the CDR3 reads CASSVTGTGVETQYF. CDR3 sequence (DNA): TGTGCCAGCAGCGTCACCGGGACAGGGGTAGAGACCCAGTACTTC.

DNA of the CDR3: TGTGCCAGCAGCCCGAGAGGTGCCTGGGGTAACAATCAGCCCCAGCATTTT. Its translation: CASSPRGAWGNNQPQHF. The V and J genes are TRBV11-3 and TRBJ1-5; D gene unclear. The V and J ends lost 5 bases and 3 bases respectively, with 20 bases between them. Germline V lookup: CDR1 SGHNT, CDR2 YENEEA. CDR3 length: 17 amino acids.

This chain links TRBV5-1 with TRBJ2-3, with 7 positions matching TRBD2. The germline gives CDR1 SGHRS, CDR2 YFSETQ. The junction had 1 base not matched to a gene; V was cut back by 2 bases and J by 1 base. The length of the CDR3 is 14 residues. The CDR3 sequence is CASSFRGGTDTQYF. Here the CDR3 DNA reads TGCGCCAGCAGCTTTCGGGGGGGCACAGATACGCAGTATTTT. The whole variable domain, remainder taken from reference TRBV5-1 and TRBJ2-3, is KAGVTQTPRYLIKTRGQQVTLSCSPISGHRSVSWYQQTPGQGLQFLFEYFSETQRNKGNFPGRFSGRQFSNSRSEMNVSTLELGDSALYLCASSFRGGTDTQYFGPGTRLTVL.

V usage is TRBV6-4 and J usage is TRBJ2-7; D gene ambiguous. CDR3 length: 13 amino acids. V lost 5 bases to trimming and J lost 7 bases, with 15 bases between them. CDR1 is MRHNA and CDR2 is SNTAGT in the germline V gene. This CDR3 is CASSPQGMGEQYF. CDR3 DNA sequence: TGTGCCAGCAGTCCGCAAGGAATGGGGGAGCAGTACTTC.

This clone was detected only once. The junction departs from germline at one end; a sequencing error may be responsible. This CDR3 is CASSPTVNTEAFF. Written as DNA, the CDR3 is TGCGCCAGCAGCCCCACAGTGAACACTGAAGCTTTCTTT. The genes are TRBV7-3 and TRBJ1-1; unclear D gene. This CDR3 spans 13 amino acids. The germline CDR1 and CDR2 sequences are SGHTA and FQGTGA.

The V and J genes are TRBV6-5 and TRBJ2-7; TRBD1 is a possible D gene (6 bases). The CDR3 has 15 amino acids. In germline, CDR1 is MNHEY, CDR2 SVGAGI. Trimming removed 5 bases at V and 4 bases at J, with 18 bases between. The CDR3 DNA follows: TGTGCCAGCAGTAGGGGCCGGACAGTACGATACGAGCAGTACTTC. Translation gives CASSRGRTVRYEQYF.

This clone showed up just once. This chain connects TRBV5-4 to TRBJ1-3; D might be TRBD1 (5 bases). Germline V gene data show CDR1 as SGHNT and CDR2 as YYREEE (reference sequence). V dropped 3 bases and J dropped 8 bases, with 9 bases sitting between them. CDR3 length equals 12 residues. The chain's CDR3 is CASSSGGDTIYF. CDR3 in DNA: TGTGCCAGCAGCTCGGGGGGGGACACCATATATTTT.

J is TRBJ2-1 and V is TRBV9; 11 bases are a match to TRBD2. J was trimmed by 4 bases and V by 1 base; bases with no gene match: 4. The CDR3 spans 16 residues. Germline V CDR1 and CDR2: SGDLS, YYNGEE. Here the CDR3 DNA reads TGTGCCAGCAGCGTACTAGCGGGAGGCGGTTACAATGAGCAGTTCTTC. Translating it yields CASSVLAGGGYNEQFF.

The V gene is TRBV6-1, the J gene TRBJ1-5; TRBD1 aligns across 7 bases. V trimming: 6 bases; J trimming: 3 bases; junction bases outside the gene matches: 8. CDR1 is MNHNS, CDR2 SASEGT, per germline. The CDR3 extends over 15 amino acids. DNA for the CDR3: TGTGCCAGCAGGGCAGGACAGGTAGACAATCAGCCCCAGCATTTT. Translation: CASRAGQVDNQPQHF.

The chain joins TRBV28 to TRBJ2-5; 12 bases match TRBD2. The end of the DNA fits TRBJ2-7 better, so the J call may be wrong. Germline V gene data show CDR1 as MDHEN and CDR2 as SYDVKM. CDR3 length equals 13 residues. CDR3 nucleotides: TGTGCCAGCAGACCGGGACTAGCGGGCGAGCAGTACTTC. Its protein is CASRPGLAGEQYF.

The chain has TRBV4-1 and TRBJ2-1; possible D gene TRBD1, 6 bases. This CDR3 region has 14 residues. Trimming removed 2 bases at V and 3 bases at J, with 8 bases between. Germline CDR1 and CDR2: MGHRA and YSYEKL. CDR3 nucleotides: TGCGCCAGCAGCCAACCGGACAGCTACAATGAGCAGTTCTTC. It encodes CASSQPDSYNEQFF.

This rearrangement joins TRBV7-3 to TRBJ2-2, with D hard to call. The CDR3 is 13 residues long. Trimming pared 3 bases from V and 6 bases from J, leaving 8 bases between. Germline V gene sequence: CDR1 SGHTA, CDR2 FQGTGA. CDR3 protein: CASSFSSSGELFF. CDR3 DNA sequence: TGTGCCAGCAGCTTCTCCTCCTCCGGGGAGCTGTTTTTT.

A few counts support this clone. The chain has TRBV5-6 and TRBJ2-5, with 7 nucleotides matching TRBD2. The CDR3 has 14 amino acids. The junction had 3 bases not matched to a gene; V was cut back by 0 bases and J by 4 bases. Germline CDR1 and CDR2: SGHDT and YYEEEE. The CDR3 DNA sequence: TGTGCCAGCAGCTTGGTCTCGGGGGGAGAGACCCAGTACTTC. Its translation: CASSLVSGGETQYF.

This clone was found once. V is TRBV7-9 and J is TRBJ2-5; D is undetermined. The V and J ends lost 5 bases and 2 bases respectively, with 9 bases between them. The CDR3 is made up of 13 amino acids. Germline CDR1 SEHNR, CDR2 FQNEAQ (reference sequence). The CDR3 bases are TGTGCCAGCAGCCGACAACTACAAGAGACCCAGTACTTC. Encoded protein: CASSRQLQETQYF.

This sequence joins TRBV7-9 and TRBJ2-3; D is unresolved. Germline V gene sequence: CDR1 SEHNR, CDR2 FQNEAQ (reference sequence). The CDR3 is 14 residues long. Between the trimmed V and J ends, which lost 5 bases and 0 bases, there was a span of 9 bases. The CDR3, as DNA: TGTGCCAGCAGCCCGACGACTAGCACAGATACGCAGTATTTT. Translation: CASSPTTSTDTQYF.

The chain links TRBV6-5 to TRBJ1-1; D is ambiguous. Trimming took off 2 bases at V and 0 bases at J, with 7 bases between the two ends. The CDR3 spans 14 residues. From germline, CDR1 is MNHEY and CDR2 SVGAGI. The DNA for the CDR3 is TGTGCCAGCAGTTACGGTTTAATGAACACTGAAGCTTTCTTT. Translation: CASSYGLMNTEAFF.

CDR3 bases: TGCGCCAGCAGCGACCGGGACAGGGGGTTTTCTGGGGCCAACGTCCTGACTTTC. This sequence encodes CASSDRDRGFSGANVLTF. This chain joins TRBV5-1 and TRBJ2-6; 11 positions agree with TRBD1. The CDR3 is 18 amino acids. The germline V gene encodes CDR1 SGHRS and CDR2 YFSETQ. Losses at the gene ends were 4 bases for V and 1 base for J; bases not matched to a gene: 7.

The chain carries TRBV28 and TRBJ2-3; 10 nucleotides line up with TRBD2. Trimming cost V 11 bases and J 2 bases; bases outside gene matches: 10. CDR3 length equals 15 residues. The germline CDR1 and CDR2 sequences are MDHEN and SYDVKM. The CDR3 DNA reads TGTGCCCAAACCCTAGCGGGAGTCCCCACAGATACGCAGTATTTT. Protein: CAQTLAGVPTDTQYF.

The chain has TRBV18 and TRBJ1-2; D is possibly TRBD1 (5 bases). V lost 5 bases to trimming and J lost 2 bases, with 6 bases between them. Germline CDR1 reads KGHSH; CDR2 reads LQKENI. This CDR3 comprises 12 residues. Here the CDR3 reads CASSWGNYGYTF. The CDR3 DNA reads TGTGCCAGCTCATGGGGCAACTATGGCTACACCTTC.

The CDR3 spells CASSPGTGGNQPQHF. Here the CDR3 DNA reads TGTGCCAGCAGCCCCGGGACGGGGGGAAATCAGCCCCAGCATTTT. The V and J genes are TRBV28 and TRBJ1-5; TRBD1 might be the D (5 bases). Germline CDR1 is MDHEN and CDR2 is SYDVKM. This CDR3 contains 15 residues. V lost 6 bases and J 4 bases, leaving 16 bases between the germline ends.

This clone was detected only once. A read error may account for a junction end that differs from germline. J is TRBJ1-4 and V is TRBV9, with D tentatively TRBD1 (6 bases). CDR3 length: 15 residues. The V gene's germline CDR1 is SGDLS and CDR2 YYNGEE. DNA of the CDR3: TGTGCCAGCAGCGGGACCGGGACAACCGCTGAAAAACTGGTTTTT. This translates into CASSGTGTTAEKLVF.

The V gene is TRBV7-9, the J gene TRBJ1-5; weak D call: TRBD1 (5 bases). The germline gives CDR1 SEHNR, CDR2 FQNEAQ (reference sequence). This CDR3 is built from 14 residues. V lost 1 base to trimming and J lost 7 bases, with 11 bases between them. The CDR3 protein is CASSLDTGTQPQHF. CDR3 nucleotide sequence: TGTGCCAGCAGCTTAGATACAGGAACCCAGCCCCAGCATTTT.

As to this clone: A much larger clone sits a single nucleotide away, making a read error possible. The gene calls are TRBV7-9 and TRBJ1-3; D remains unclear. The V gene's germline CDR1 is SEHNR and CDR2 FQNEAQ (reference sequence). The CDR3 contains 14 residues. V lost 1 base and J 2 bases, leaving 6 bases between the germline ends. Here the CDR3 reads CASSLGETGNTIYF. As DNA, the CDR3 is TGTGCCAGCAGCTTAGGGGAGACTGGAAACACCATATATTTT.

The chain's CDR3 is CASSVGTTDSYEQYF. CDR3 DNA sequence: TGTGCCAGTAGTGTAGGGACCACAGATTCCTACGAGCAGTACTTC. The chain joins TRBV19 to TRBJ2-7, with D perhaps given as TRBD1 or TRBD2 (5 bases each). Per the germline V gene, CDR1 is LNHDA and CDR2 is SQIVND (reference sequence). The CDR3 has 15 residues. V lost 5 bases and J 1 base, leaving 15 bases between the germline ends.

The V call is TRBV9, the J call TRBJ1-3; 8 bases align to TRBD1. Germline loops: CDR1 SGDLS, CDR2 YYNGEE. V was clipped by 0 bases and J by 4 bases; unmatched bases: 9. This CDR3 contains 17 residues. In DNA, the CDR3 is TGTGCCAGCAGCGTAGCCTTGACAGGGGTACTCGGAAACACCATATATTTT. As protein: CASSVALTGVLGNTIYF.